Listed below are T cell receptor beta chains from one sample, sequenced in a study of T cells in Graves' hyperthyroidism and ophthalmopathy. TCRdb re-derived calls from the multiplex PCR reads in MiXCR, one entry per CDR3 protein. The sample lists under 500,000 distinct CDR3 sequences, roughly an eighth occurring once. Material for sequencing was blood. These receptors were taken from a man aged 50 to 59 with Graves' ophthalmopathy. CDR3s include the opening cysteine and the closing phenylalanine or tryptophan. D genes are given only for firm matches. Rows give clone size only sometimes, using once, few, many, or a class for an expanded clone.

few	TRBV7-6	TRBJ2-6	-	TGTGCCAGCAGCTCCTATACGGGTAGCTCTGGGGCCAACGTCCTGACTTTC	CASSSYTGSSGANVLTF
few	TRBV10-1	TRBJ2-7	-	TGCGCCAGCATGATGACAGACTCCTACGAGCAGTACTTC	CASMMTDSYEQYF
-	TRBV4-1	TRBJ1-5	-	TGCGCCAGCAGCCAAGGCAGGAATAGCAATCAGCCCCAGCATTTT	CASSQGRNSNQPQHF
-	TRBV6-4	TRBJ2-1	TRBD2	TGTGCCAGCAGTGACGGACTAGCGGGAAGTGAGCAGTTCTTC	CASSDGLAGSEQFF
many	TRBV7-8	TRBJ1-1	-	TGTGCCAGCAGCCCTGGGGGTTGGATTGAAGCTTTCTTT	CASSPGGWIEAFF
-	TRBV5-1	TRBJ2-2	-	TGCGCCAGCAGCTTCCAGCGGTCCGACGGGGAGCTGTTTTTT	CASSFQRSDGELFF
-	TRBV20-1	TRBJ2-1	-	TGCAGTGCTAGAGATCAATCCGGGACTCGGCTCGGGGATGAGCAGTTCTTC	CSARDQSGTRLGDEQFF
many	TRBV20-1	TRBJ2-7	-	TGCAGTGCTAGGAGGACAGAAGTCTGGGAGCAGTACTTC	CSARRTEVWEQYF
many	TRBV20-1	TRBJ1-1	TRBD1	TGCAGTGCTAGAGGACAGGGTCGGGGAGCTTTCTTT	CSARGQGRGAFF
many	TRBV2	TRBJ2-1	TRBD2	TGTGCCAGCAGTGTTACTAGCGGGACCATCAATGAGCAGTTCTTC	CASSVTSGTINEQFF
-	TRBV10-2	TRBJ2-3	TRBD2	TGCGCCAGTTCTAGCGGGAATCTTGCAGATACGCAGTATTTT	CASSSGNLADTQYF
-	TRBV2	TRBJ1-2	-	TGTGCCAGCAACTTGGACTGGGACTATGGCTACACCTTC	CASNLDWDYGYTF
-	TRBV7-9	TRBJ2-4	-	TGTGCCAGCAGCTTAAACCTGGGTCTAGCCAAAAACATTCAGTACTTC	CASSLNLGLAKNIQYF
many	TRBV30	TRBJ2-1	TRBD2	TGTGCCTGGAGTGGTCTAGCGGGAGGGTACAATGAGCAGTTCTTC	CAWSGLAGGYNEQFF
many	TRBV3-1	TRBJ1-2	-	TGTGCCAGCAGCCAAGATTCCGGGGGTACGAACTATGGCTACACCTTC	CASSQDSGGTNYGYTF
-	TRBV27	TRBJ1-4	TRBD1	TGTGCCAGCAGTTTATCGGGACAGGGTTTCGAAAAACTGTTTTTT	CASSLSGQGFEKLFF
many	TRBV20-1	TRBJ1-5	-	TGCAGTGCTAGAGATCCCTCGGATCAGCCCCAGCATTTT	CSARDPSDQPQHF
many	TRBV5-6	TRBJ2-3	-	TGTGCCAGCAGCTTGAATGGGGGGCCTGTAGATACGCAGTATTTT	CASSLNGGPVDTQYF
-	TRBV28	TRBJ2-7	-	TGTGCCAGCAGGGACGGAGCGGAGCCCCCCTACGAGCAGTACTTC	CASRDGAEPPYEQYF
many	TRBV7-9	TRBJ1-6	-	TGTGCCAGCAGCTTAGCCCAGGGTTTTTATTCACCCCTCCACTTT	CASSLAQGFYSPLHF
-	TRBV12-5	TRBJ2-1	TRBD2	TGTGCTAGTGGTTTGGTGACTAGCGGGAGGGCCATTGAGCAGTTCTTC	CASGLVTSGRAIEQFF
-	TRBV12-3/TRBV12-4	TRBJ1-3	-	TGTGCCAGCAGTGACACAAGCTCTGGAAACACCATATATTTT	CASSDTSSGNTIYF
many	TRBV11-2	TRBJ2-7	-	TGTGCCAGCAGCTTAGCCCACCACGAGCAGTACTTC	CASSLAHHEQYF
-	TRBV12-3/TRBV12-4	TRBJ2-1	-	TGTGCCAGCAGTCCGGGGACCTCCTGCAATGAGCAGTTCTTC	CASSPGTSCNEQFF
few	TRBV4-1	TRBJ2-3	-	TGCGCCAGCAGCCAGTACGTCGGCGGCCTCACAGATACGCAGTATTTT	CASSQYVGGLTDTQYF
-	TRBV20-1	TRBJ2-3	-	TGCAGTGCTAGGAGACACCCAGCGGTAGATACGCAGTATTTT	CSARRHPAVDTQYF
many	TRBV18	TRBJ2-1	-	TGTGCCAGCTCACCACCGGCAGGGGGGTCTGGTAATGAGCAGTTCTTC	CASSPPAGGSGNEQFF
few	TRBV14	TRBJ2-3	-	TGTGCCAGCAGCCAAATGGGAGATACGCAGTATTTT	CASSQMGDTQYF
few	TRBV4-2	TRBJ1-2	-	TGTGCCAGCAGCCAAGATTTGGGAGGCCCGACGTGGGGCTACACCTTC	CASSQDLGGPTWGYTF
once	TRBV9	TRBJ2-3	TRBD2	TGTGCCAGCAGCGTAGGGGCGGGAGGCCCCACAGATACGCAGTATTTT	CASSVGAGGPTDTQYF
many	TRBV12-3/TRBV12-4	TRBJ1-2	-	TGTGCCAGCAGTTCCTTTGGAGGCAGCTCCTATGGCTACACCTTC	CASSSFGGSSYGYTF
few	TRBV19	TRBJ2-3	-	TGTGCCAGTAGTCTACAGGTCCGGTTCACAGATACGCAGTATTTT	CASSLQVRFTDTQYF
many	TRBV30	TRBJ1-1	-	TGTGCCTGCAACAGAGAGAACACTGAAGCTTTCTTT	CACNRENTEAFF
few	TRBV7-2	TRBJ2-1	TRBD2	TGTGCCAGCAGCTTAGCCGGGACTAGCGGGAACTATGAGCAGTTCTTC	CASSLAGTSGNYEQFF
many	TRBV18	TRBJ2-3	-	TGTGCCAGCTCACCCCCCCGCACAGATACGCAGTATTTT	CASSPPRTDTQYF
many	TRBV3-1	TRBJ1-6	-	TGTGCCAGCAGCCAAGGGGCAGGGAGTTCACCCCTCCACTTT	CASSQGAGSSPLHF
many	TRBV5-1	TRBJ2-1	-	TGCGCCAGCAGCTTGGTTGGAGGGGCCCCCTACAATGAGCAGTTCTTC	CASSLVGGAPYNEQFF
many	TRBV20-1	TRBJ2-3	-	TGCAGTGCTAGAGAAGATAGACGATCAGATACGCAGTATTTT	CSAREDRRSDTQYF
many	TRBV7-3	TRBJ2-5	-	TGTGCCAGCAGCACGACTCTCCAAGAGACCCAGTACTTC	CASSTTLQETQYF
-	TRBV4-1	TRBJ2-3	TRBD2	TGCGCCAGCAGCCAGCTAGCGGGACTTAGCACAGATACGCAGTATTTT	CASSQLAGLSTDTQYF